The next 20 T cell receptor beta chains were all read from a single sample in a study of regulatory T cells in long-lasting Graves disease. Combining iRepertoire HTBI primers with Arm-PCR of CDR3 regions, the authors built TCR beta libraries. TCRdb recomputed calls from the multiplex PCR reads with MiXCR, one row per CDR3 protein. The sample lists some 340,000 distinct CDR3 sequences; approximately 25% were seen once. The time point is: persistent/refractory GD, antithyroid drugs over 5 years with positive TRAb. Making the TCR library involved RNA that had been extracted from PBMCs. Sequences were derived from peripheral blood mononuclear cells (PBMCs), sampled when the disease was refractory, from a patient treated with antithyroid drugs. The receptors come from a woman in her forties with Graves disease.

This clonotype was picked up a small number of times. CDR3 sequence reads: CASSQAGAGELFF. CDR3 nucleotide sequence: TGCGCCAGCAGCCAAGCAGGGGCCGGGGAGCTGTTTTTT. The V and J genes are TRBV4-1 and TRBJ2-2; D possibly corresponds to TRBD1 (6 bases). Trimming stripped 1 base from V and 6 bases from J, with 6 bases between. The germline gives CDR1 MGHRA, CDR2 YSYEKL. The CDR3 has 13 residues.

The chain has TRBV20-1 and TRBJ1-2; 7 bases map to TRBD1. J lost 1 base, V lost 0 bases, and 5 bases had no gene match. The CDR3 is 15 amino acids. Germline assignment: CDR1 DFQATT and CDR2 SNEGSKA (reference sequence). Written as DNA, the CDR3 is TGCAGTGCTAGAGATCAGGGGGTCCTTAACTATGGCTACACCTTC. It specifies CSARDQGVLNYGYTF.

This clonotype was counted ten times or more. The chain joins TRBV11-2 to TRBJ2-7; D may correspond to TRBD1 or TRBD2 (5 bases each). Germline CDR1 SGHAT, CDR2 FQNNGV. The CDR3 spans 15 residues. The V gene lost 3 bases and the J gene lost 7 bases, with 19 bases spanning the gap. The CDR3 sequence: CASSLGPAGSNEQYF. CDR3 nucleotide sequence: TGTGCCAGCAGCTTGGGCCCCGCAGGGAGTAATGAGCAGTACTTC.

This clonotype was counted ten times or more. The CDR3 sequence is CASRETENTEAFF. The CDR3 DNA is TGTGCCAGCAGGGAGACAGAGAACACTGAAGCTTTCTTT. This rearrangement joins TRBV2 to TRBJ1-1; D might be TRBD1 (5 bases). The ends were cut back, 6 bases at V and 1 base at J, with 9 bases in the middle. CDR1 is SNHLY, CDR2 FYNNEI, per germline. This CDR3 is 13 amino acids long.

This clonotype occurred a few times. The gene calls are TRBV7-2 and TRBJ2-7; a weak D match, TRBD1 (6 bases). Germline V lookup: CDR1 SGHTA, CDR2 FQGNSA. Between the trimmed V and J ends, which lost 6 bases and 2 bases, there was a span of 20 bases. The CDR3 extends over 16 amino acids. CDR3 loop: CASRKLGQTSTYEQYF. The CDR3 region has the DNA TGTGCCAGCAGAAAACTTGGACAGACTTCGACCTACGAGCAGTACTTC.

This clonotype was counted only a few times. The genes are TRBV3-1 and TRBJ1-1, with D maybe TRBD1 (6 bases). The CDR3 has 14 residues. V dropped 4 bases and J dropped 7 bases, with 16 bases sitting between them. Germline V gene sequence: CDR1 LGHDT, CDR2 YNNKEL (reference sequence). CDR3 bases: TGTGCCAGCAGCCCCGAACAGGGAAGCGGTGAAGCTTTCTTT. Translation: CASSPEQGSGEAFF.

This clonotype has at least ten counts. The rearrangement uses TRBV7-2 and TRBJ2-7, with D possibly being TRBD2 (6 bases). Trimming took 0 bases from V and 0 from J, leaving 9 bases between them. In germline, CDR1 is SGHTA, CDR2 FQGNSA. This CDR3 has 15 residues. The CDR3 here is CASSLASGDSYEQYF. The DNA of the CDR3 is TGTGCCAGCAGCTTAGCTAGCGGAGACTCCTACGAGCAGTACTTC. Full variable domain (missing parts from reference TRBV7-2 and TRBJ2-7): GAGVSQSPSNKVTEKGKDVELRCDPISGHTALYWYRQSLGQGLEFLIYFQGNSAPDKSGLPSDRFSAERTGGSVSTLTIQRTQQEDSAVYLCASSLASGDSYEQYFGPGTRLTVT.

This clonotype was seen at least ten times. The chain joins TRBV28 to TRBJ2-4, with TRBD2 matching 9 bases. With 3 bases clipped from V and 2 bases from J, the junction kept 14 bases outside the gene matches. The CDR3 covers 19 residues. Germline assignment: CDR1 MDHEN and CDR2 SYDVKM. The DNA for the CDR3 is TGTGCCAGCAGTTTCCGGGTTTTGGGGCTAGCGGGGTCCAAAAACATTCAGTACTTC. It encodes CASSFRVLGLAGSKNIQYF.

This sequence joins TRBV19 and TRBJ1-1; D remains unclear. From germline, CDR1 is LNHDA and CDR2 SQIVND (reference sequence). Trimming removed 3 bases at V and 4 bases at J, with 18 bases between. The CDR3 consists of 16 residues. CDR3 coding DNA: TGTGCCAGTAGTATGGCGGACCCGGCTTTCGGCACTGAAGCTTTCTTT. This gives the protein CASSMADPAFGTEAFF. The whole variable domain, filled in from reference TRBV19 and TRBJ1-1, reads DGGITQSPKYLFRKEGQNVTLSCEQNLNHDAMYWYRQDPGQGLRLIYYSQIVNDFQKGDIAEGYSVSREKKESFPLTVTSAQKNPTAFYLCASSMADPAFGTEAFFGQGTRLTVV.

The chain employs TRBV19 and TRBJ1-5; D unresolved. Trimming stripped 3 bases from V and 3 bases from J, with 15 bases between. CDR1 is LNHDA, CDR2 SQIVND, per germline (reference sequence). This CDR3 spans 16 amino acids. CDR3 amino acids: CASSMEATGNNQPQHF. The DNA for the CDR3 is TGTGCCAGTAGTATGGAAGCCACTGGGAACAATCAGCCCCAGCATTTT.

The gene calls are TRBV3-1 and TRBJ2-6; a weak D match, TRBD1 (6 bases). V was pared by 7 bases and J by 3 bases, with 16 bases between. Germline loops: CDR1 LGHDT, CDR2 YNNKEL (reference sequence). This CDR3 has 16 residues. The CDR3 DNA follows: TGTGCCAGCACCTGGGGCAGGGGTGGTGGGGCCAACGTCCTGACTTTC. Amino acid sequence: CASTWGRGGGANVLTF. Full variable domain (remainder filled in from reference TRBV3-1 and TRBJ2-6): DTAVSQTPKYLVTQMGNDKSIKCEQNLGHDTMYWYKQDSKKFLKIMFSYNNKELIINETVPNRFSPKSPDKAHLNLHINSLELGDSAVYFCASTWGRGGGANVLTFGAGSRLTVL.

This clonotype showed up many times. The rearrangement joins TRBV28 to TRBJ1-6; 7 bases align to TRBD1. The CDR3 spans 15 residues. Germline-derived CDR1 and CDR2 are MDHEN and SYDVKM. V was clipped by 5 bases and J by 6 bases; unmatched bases: 7. In DNA form, the CDR3 reads TGTGCCAGCAGTCCGTGGACAGGCGGTAATTCACCCCTCCACTTT. It yields the protein CASSPWTGGNSPLHF.

This chain uses TRBV7-2 with TRBJ2-7, with a weak D call TRBD2 (6 bases). This CDR3 has 15 amino acids. V lost 6 bases and J 3 bases, leaving 18 bases between the germline ends. CDR1 is SGHTA and CDR2 is FQGNSA in the germline V gene. The CDR3 DNA sequence: TGTGCCAGCAGTCCTCAGGGTGCGGGGAGCTACGAGCAGTACTTC. Residues: CASSPQGAGSYEQYF.

The chain has TRBV10-3 and TRBJ1-5, with 8 nucleotides matching TRBD1. This CDR3 spans 14 amino acids. Germline V gives CDR1 ENHRY, CDR2 SYGVKD. V lost 3 bases and J lost 6; bases outside the gene matches: 4. The CDR3 is CAISERTGSQPQHF. CDR3 bases: TGTGCCATCAGTGAAAGGACAGGGAGTCAGCCCCAGCATTTT.

This clonotype came up many times. This chain uses TRBV12-3 or TRBV12-4 with TRBJ2-2; D remains ambiguous. The CDR3 extends over 11 amino acids. V dropped 8 bases and J dropped 6 bases, with 7 bases sitting between them. The CDR3 spells CASLGSGELFF. CDR3 DNA sequence: TGTGCCAGCCTAGGTTCCGGGGAGCTGTTTTTT.

This clonotype showed up many times. This sequence joins TRBV2 and TRBJ1-1; no firm D call. Trimming removed 6 bases at V and 2 bases at J, with 10 bases between. Germline CDR1 reads SNHLY; CDR2 reads FYNNEI. CDR3 length: 13 amino acids. The DNA of the CDR3 is TGTGCCAGCAGATACGGGTCCAACACTGAAGCTTTCTTT. Its translation is CASRYGSNTEAFF. Full variable domain (rest looked up from reference TRBV2 and TRBJ1-1): EPEVTQTPSHQVTQMGQEVILRCVPISNHLYFYWYRQILGQKVEFLVSFYNNEISEKSEIFDDQFSVERPDGSNFTLKIRSTKLEDSAMYFCASRYGSNTEAFFGQGTRLTVV.

This clonotype occurred a few times. The rearrangement joins TRBV20-1 to TRBJ2-5; no clear D gene. This CDR3 region has 12 residues. V lost 5 bases and J 0 bases, leaving 7 bases between the germline ends. From germline, CDR1 is DFQATT and CDR2 SNEGSKA (reference sequence). This CDR3 reads CSAGPNQETQYF. DNA of the CDR3: TGCAGTGCTGGCCCGAACCAAGAGACCCAGTACTTC.

The J gene is TRBJ2-1, the V gene TRBV2; unclear D gene. V lost 9 bases, J lost 10 bases, and 13 bases lay in between. CDR3 length: 11 residues. Germline CDR1 is SNHLY and CDR2 is FYNNEI. CDR3 residues: CASRYSREQFF. The CDR3 nucleotides are TGTGCCAGTCGCTACAGCAGAGAGCAGTTCTTC.

The chain joins TRBV10-3 to TRBJ1-1; D is unclear. This CDR3 is 15 amino acids long. The germline V and J ends were trimmed by 8 bases and 0 bases, with 16 bases remaining between them. CDR1 ENHRY and CDR2 SYGVKD come from the germline V gene. The CDR3 sequence: CAIAHSFLMNTEAFF. Written as DNA, the CDR3 is TGTGCCATCGCTCACAGTTTTCTGATGAACACTGAAGCTTTCTTT.

This chain connects TRBV18 to TRBJ2-5; D remains ambiguous. CDR1 and CDR2 from the germline V gene are KGHSH and LQKENI. Between the trimmed V and J ends, which lost 2 bases and 5 bases, there was a span of 6 bases. The CDR3 contains 12 residues. CDR3 in DNA: TGTGCCAGCTCACCAAAGAGGGAGACCCAGTACTTC. Translating it yields CASSPKRETQYF. Filled out from reference TRBV18 and TRBJ2-5, the complete variable domain reads NAGVMQNPRHLVRRRGQEARLRCSPMKGHSHVYWYRQLPEEGLKFMVYLQKENIIDESGMPKERFSAEFPKEGPSILRIQQVVRGDSAAYFCASSPKRETQYFGPGTRLLVL.